These 21 T cell receptor beta chains were sequenced from one sample in a study of regulatory T cells in long-lasting Graves disease. As for time point: persistent/refractory GD, antithyroid drugs over 5 years with positive TRAb. There was RNA extracted from PBMCs, and the TCR library was made from it. Arm-PCR of CDR3 regions and iRepertoire HTBI primers were used to build TCR beta libraries. TCRdb re-called the multiplex PCR reads with MiXCR, one entry per CDR3 protein. There are approximately 470,000 distinct CDR3 sequences in the sample; 20% occur only once, and over 7.5% lies in the top ten. The material was peripheral blood mononuclear cells (PBMCs), obtained when the disease was refractory, from a patient treated with antithyroid drugs. These receptors all come from a female donor with Graves disease.

In this sample, this clonotype turned up a few times. The chain uses TRBV11-2 and TRBJ2-5, with D possibly matching TRBD2 (5 bases). This CDR3 is 16 amino acids long. CDR1 and CDR2 from the germline V gene are SGHAT and FQNNGV. Trimming cost V 5 bases and J 5 bases, with 21 bases left between them. In nucleotides, the CDR3 is TGTGCCAGCAGCCGAATTCGGACGGGGTTCCAGGAGACCCAGTACTTC. Encoded protein: CASSRIRTGFQETQYF.

This clonotype was observed many times. The rearrangement uses TRBV6-1 and TRBJ1-5; TRBD1 matches 9 bases. The CDR3 covers 15 residues. The junction had 7 bases not matched to a gene; V was cut back by 6 bases and J by 4 bases. Germline CDR1 MNHNS, CDR2 SASEGT. CDR3 region: CASSTTGGSNQPQHF. The CDR3 DNA is TGTGCCAGCAGCACCACAGGGGGCTCAAATCAGCCCCAGCATTTT.

Remarks on this clonotype: Just one base apart from a much larger clone, this may be a read error. V usage is TRBV12-3 or TRBV12-4 and J usage is TRBJ1-4; unclear D gene. The CDR3 length is 14 residues. The CDR3 nucleotides are TGTGCCCGCAGAGATAATACGGGATCCGGAAAACTGTTTTTT. This gives the protein CARRDNTGSGKLFF.

The chain joins TRBV11-2 to TRBJ2-1; 7 bases fit TRBD2. The length of the CDR3 is 14 residues. The V gene end was trimmed by 8 bases and the J gene end by 3 bases; junction bases not matched to a gene: 7. Germline loops: CDR1 SGHAT, CDR2 FQNNGV. DNA of the CDR3: TGTGCCAGCTCGGCGCTAGCGGTCTACAATGAGCAGTTCTTC. Translated: CASSALAVYNEQFF.

This clonotype has a count of ten or more. The V call is TRBV7-2, the J call TRBJ2-7; 8 bases fit TRBD1. V gave up 4 bases and J gave up 0 bases; unmatched junction bases: 11. The CDR3 is 17 amino acids. Looked up from germline, CDR1 is SGHTA and CDR2 is FQGNSA. CDR3 bases: TGTGCCAGCAGCTCCCCCGACAGGGGACGTACCTCCTACGAGCAGTACTTC. Protein: CASSSPDRGRTSYEQYF.

The table lists this clonotype with a few counts. This chain uses TRBV25-1 with TRBJ2-2, with a tentative D call TRBD2 (6 bases). Between the trimmed V and J ends, which lost 4 bases and 2 bases, there was a span of 17 bases. In germline, CDR1 is MGHDK, CDR2 SYGVNS. The CDR3 loop spans 17 amino acids. The CDR3 loop reads CASSVRLASTNTGELFF. DNA for the CDR3: TGTGCCAGCAGTGTTCGGCTAGCGTCAACCAACACCGGGGAGCTGTTTTTT.

V usage is TRBV20-1 and J usage is TRBJ2-7; 9 nucleotides agree with TRBD2. The CDR3 covers 14 residues. The germline gives CDR1 DFQATT, CDR2 SNEGSKA (reference sequence). The V and J ends lost 0 bases and 3 bases, in that order; junction bases with no gene match: 3. This chain's CDR3 is CSARDASGIYEQYF. The DNA of the CDR3 is TGCAGTGCTAGAGATGCTAGCGGGATCTACGAGCAGTACTTC.

The sample holds many counts of this clonotype. This sequence joins TRBV6-2 or TRBV6-3 and TRBJ1-5; 11 bases agree with TRBD1. The CDR3 sequence is 18 residues long. Germline V lookup: CDR1 MNHEY, CDR2 SVGEGT. V gave up 4 bases and J gave up 0 bases; unmatched junction bases: 8. For the CDR3, the DNA is TGTGCCAGCAGTTTCTTGGGACAGGGGGGAAGTAGCAATCAGCCCCAGCATTTT. It translates to CASSFLGQGGSSNQPQHF.

This clonotype has at least ten counts. The chain is built from TRBV18 and TRBJ1-2, with TRBD1 matching over 7 bases. J was trimmed by 8 bases and V by 6 bases; bases with no gene match: 9. Looked up from germline, CDR1 is KGHSH and CDR2 is LQKENI. The length of the CDR3 is 13 residues. The CDR3 loop is CASSRQGERGYTF. In DNA, the CDR3 is TGTGCCAGCTCGCGACAGGGAGAGAGGGGCTACACCTTC.

The chain employs TRBV29-1 and TRBJ2-1, with 7 bases lining up with TRBD2. This CDR3 comprises 16 residues. Losses at the gene ends were 7 bases for V and 5 bases for J; bases not matched to a gene: 17. The V gene's germline CDR1 is SQVTM and CDR2 ANQGSEA. The CDR3, as DNA: TGCAGCGCGCTGTGGCGGGAGACTACTTATGACAATGAGCAGTTCTTC. As protein: CSALWRETTYDNEQFF.

The V gene is TRBV7-6, the J gene TRBJ2-7, with 10 bases aligning to TRBD2. The CDR3 covers 17 residues. V trimming: 2 bases; J trimming: 7 bases; junction bases outside the gene matches: 14. Per germline, CDR1 SGHVS and CDR2 FNYEAQ. CDR3: CASSLTAGGPSAGEQYF. The DNA of the CDR3 is TGTGCCAGCAGCTTAACAGCGGGAGGGCCCTCGGCTGGGGAGCAGTACTTC.

This clonotype was recorded at least ten times. The rearrangement links TRBV12-3 or TRBV12-4 to TRBJ2-2, with 11 bases that match TRBD2. The length of the CDR3 is 14 residues. V trimming: 7 bases; J trimming: 5 bases; junction bases outside the gene matches: 3. Here the CDR3 reads CASTRTSGTGELFF. The DNA for the CDR3 is TGTGCCAGCACCAGGACTAGCGGGACCGGGGAGCTGTTTTTT.

This clonotype showed up just a few times. This chain connects TRBV7-3 to TRBJ2-3; a possible D gene is TRBD2 (6 bases). Looked up from germline, CDR1 is SGHTA and CDR2 is FQGTGA. V lost 2 bases, J lost 3 bases, and 18 bases lay in between. The CDR3 is 17 residues long. CDR3 in amino acids: CASSLLPRRAGTDTQYF. CDR3 DNA: TGTGCCAGCAGCTTATTGCCGAGGAGGGCCGGAACAGATACGCAGTATTTT.

The rearrangement links TRBV7-9 to TRBJ1-1; TRBD1 is a possible D gene (5 bases). V was cut by 3 bases and J by 1 base, with 30 bases left in between. Germline V gene lookup returns CDR1 SEHNR and CDR2 FQNEAQ (reference sequence). This CDR3 is 21 amino acids long. The CDR3 DNA reads as TGTGCCAGCAGCTTCTCCGACAGTTGGGCCCGATTTAAGGCCAAGAACACTGAAGCTTTCTTT. Translating it yields CASSFSDSWARFKAKNTEAFF.

This clonotype was counted at least ten times. V gene TRBV7-6 combines with J gene TRBJ1-1; D perhaps matches TRBD1 (6 bases). Trimming removed 4 bases from V and 1 base from J, with 10 bases in between. Germline V CDR1 and CDR2: SGHVS, FNYEAQ. The CDR3 spans 14 residues. CDR3: CASSSQGGNTEAFF. DNA for the CDR3: TGTGCCAGCAGCTCCCAAGGGGGGAACACTGAAGCTTTCTTT.

The table lists this clonotype with many counts. In DNA, the CDR3 is TGTGCCAGCAGCTTTCAAGCGGGTGGTCTCTCCGGGGAGCTGTTTTTT. It translates to CASSFQAGGLSGELFF. V usage is TRBV7-6 and J usage is TRBJ2-2, with D possibly TRBD2 on 6 matching bases. V lost 3 bases and J 6 bases, leaving 17 bases between the germline ends. Germline V gene sequence: CDR1 SGHVS, CDR2 FNYEAQ. The CDR3 totals 16 residues. The entire variable domain, with the rest obtained from reference TRBV7-6 and TRBJ2-2, is as follows: GAGVSQSPRYKVTKRGQDVALRCDPISGHVSLYWYRQALGQGPEFLTYFNYEAQQDKSGLPNDRFSAERPEGSISTLTIQRTEQRDSAMYRCASSFQAGGLSGELFFGEGSRLTVL.

The sample holds many counts of this clonotype. The chain uses TRBV15 and TRBJ2-5; possibly TRBD1 or TRBD2 for D (5 bases each). This CDR3 contains 15 residues. CDR1 and CDR2 from the germline V gene are LNHNV and YYDKDF (reference sequence). Trimming left V 1 base short and J 4 bases short, with 13 bases between. The CDR3: CATSRGPPGTETQYF. The CDR3 nucleotides are TGTGCCACCAGCAGAGGGCCACCGGGGACAGAGACCCAGTACTTC.

The chain combines TRBV6-5 with TRBJ2-4; no definite D call. In germline, CDR1 is MNHEY, CDR2 SVGAGI. V was clipped by 2 bases and J by 1 base, with 12 bases between them. The CDR3 has 16 residues. CDR3 DNA: TGTGCCAGCAGTTACGCTCACCTTGGGGCCAAAAACATTCAGTACTTC. Translating it yields CASSYAHLGAKNIQYF.

The CDR3 spells CASSLGVGETEAFF. In DNA, the CDR3 is TGTGCCAGCAGCTTGGGGGTGGGGGAGACTGAAGCTTTCTTT. The rearrangement links TRBV7-9 to TRBJ1-1; a weak D match, TRBD1 (5 bases). The ends were cut back, 3 bases at V and 5 bases at J, with 13 bases in the middle. This CDR3 is built from 14 residues. Germline CDR1 reads SEHNR; CDR2 reads FQNEAQ (reference sequence).

This clonotype was observed a few times. V usage is TRBV27 and J usage is TRBJ1-1; D is uncertain. CDR3 length: 15 amino acids. With 1 base removed from V and 5 bases from J, the gap between germline ends came to 14 bases. The germline V gene has CDR1 MNHEY and CDR2 SMNVEV (reference sequence). The CDR3 DNA is TGTGCCAGCAGTTTATGGGCAACCCTTCGGACTGAAGCTTTCTTT. It codes for CASSLWATLRTEAFF.

In its sample, this clonotype was seen many times. In DNA form, the CDR3 reads TGTGCCAGCTCAACCAGGGCGGCCGGCTATGGCTACACCTTC. It yields the protein CASSTRAAGYGYTF. The chain joins TRBV18 to TRBJ1-2, with a possible D match to TRBD1 (5 bases). Germline V CDR1 and CDR2: KGHSH, LQKENI. Trimming cost V 5 bases and J 4 bases, with 14 bases left between them. This CDR3 has 14 residues.